This entry features one TCR beta chain sequence. Unique molecular identifiers tagged every individual TCR cDNA molecule. TCRdb ran MiXCR on the 5' RACE reads and lists one entry per CDR3 protein. Here the sample spans under 25,000 distinct CDR3 sequences, 10% being singletons. This sample was included in a study of spatial heterogeneity in lung cancer. As for the study in general: There were 72 donors, all of them untreated patients with early-stage non-small cell lung cancer. Raw reads contained each unique TCR and UMI combination more than ten times on average.

V was clipped by 6 bases and J by 1 base; unmatched bases: 10. CDR3 length equals 16 residues. CDR1 is MGHDK, CDR2 SYGVNS, per germline. Time point defined: blood at routine non-recurrence follow-up after resection. Without sorting, whole RNA was sequenced from tumor, nontumor lung or frozen PBMC. The chain combines TRBV25-1 with TRBJ1-1, with TRBD1 matching over 8 bases. The receptor was isolated from a female donor with early-stage non-small cell lung cancer. This specimen consisted of PBMCs, obtained at follow-up. The chain's CDR3 is CASSIGTGGGNTEAFF. CDR3 nucleotides: TGTGCCAGCAGCATCGGGACAGGTGGGGGGAACACTGAAGCTTTCTTT.